This paragraph covers one T cell receptor beta chain sequence. Its antigen is not yet known. It has no much larger one-base neighbor in the sample; base qualities were not kept. The sample comes from a study of Ad26.COV2.S vaccination and SARS-CoV-2 variants (dated by TCRdb to the early 2020s). For the wider study: Vaccine-arm donors came from COV1001, a multicentre, randomized, double-blind, placebo-controlled phase I-IIa trial of Ad26.COV2.S in healthy adults. Ad26.COV2.S was administered intramuscularly at 5 x 10^10 or 1 x 10^11 viral particles, either as a single shot or as two shots given 56 days apart. The specificity and breadth of SARS-CoV-2-reactive T cell receptors after Ad26.COV2.S vaccination were assessed by TCRbeta repertoire sequencing. The TCR-sequenced set comprised around 30 samples: around 20 Ad26.COV2.S vaccine recipients, 5 placebo recipients and 8 SARS-CoV-2 convalescent individuals. Participants in the trial were split at random into five groups of five each, receiving low-dose or high-dose Ad26.COV2.S once or twice, or else placebo on both occasions. Throughout the experiments and outcome assessment, investigators stayed blinded to trial group allocation.

The sample's treatment or condition label is to be understood as: 15 to 20 received Ad26.COV2.S at low or high dose, single or two shots; 5 received placebo; per-sample allocation not given. For vaccine and placebo recipients, the sequenced repertoires came from samples collected on day 63 after the first injection. Between 29 July and 7 August 2020, Cohort 1b enrolled some 25 adults aged 18-55 years at one site in Boston, USA. As a vaccine, Ad26.COV2.S was a replication-incompetent adenovirus type 26 vector that expressed a prefusion-stabilized SARS-CoV-2 spike protein derived from the original Wuhan strain. The immunoSEQ Assay was used to sequence TCRbeta CDR3 regions. After extraction, genomic DNA underwent amplification by bias-controlled multiplex PCR, followed by high-throughput sequencing. As for the authors' bioinformatics: Collapsing and filtering of sequences were performed to quantify the absolute abundance of each unique TCRbeta CDR3 region. Usable DNA was measured by amplifying reference genes present in all nucleated cells, and TCRbeta template counts were normalized to that usable DNA to estimate T cell fraction. Repertoire TCRs were annotated as SARS-CoV-2-specific when V gene, CDR3 amino acid sequence and J gene were exactly matched to a known reactive TCR set. MIRA supplied the reference SARS-CoV-2 TCR set, which was filtered for enrichment in COVID-19-positive ImmuneCODE repertoires so that public or cross-reactive TCRs were removed. Drawing on the MIRA antigens, annotated TCRs were analysed further at the level of specific ORF or position within ORF. Breadth was defined as the number of annotated unique rearrangements divided by the total number of unique productive rearrangements, and depth was defined as the summed frequency of the annotated unique rearrangements. Two-sided Wilcoxon rank-sum tests were used to compare TCR breadth between groups. TCRdb stores this immuneACCESS table with in-frame sequences only. Part of the clones is absent; in the studies checked, under half of the shortfall reflects unresolved V genes, and no reason is known for the rest. V and J calls and clone size are those listed in that table; D and trimming were worked out from the DNA. In all, the sample holds about 480,000 clones, and roughly 85% of those were seen once. The ten biggest clones cover around 13% of the sample.

The CDR3 holds 17 amino acids from the cysteine to the phenylalanine. This entry keeps only the CDR3 DNA: 51 bases, framed from base 1. The CDR1 and CDR2 encoded by the germline V gene (reference sequence) are LNHDA and SQIVND. Cut back by 1 base and 2 bases, the V and J ends lie 18 bases apart. What the study reported, not specific to this receptor: After vaccination, substantial breadth of spike-specific CD8+ and CD4+ T cell responses was reported. Comparing responses between vaccine doses or regimens was not something the study was powered to do. Non-spike TCR breadth was comparable between vaccine and placebo recipients, consistent with the vaccine containing only spike. Spike-specific TCR breadth was higher in Ad26.COV2.S recipients than in placebo recipients (P = 0.0014). It was noted by the authors that total T cell responses may have been underestimated by the TCR breadth and depth analyses.

The specimen was peripheral blood, collected in a trial of Ad26.COV2.S vaccine versus placebo. The V and J genes are TRBV19 and TRBJ2-7; the D gene is perhaps TRBD1 or TRBD2, each of them matching over 5 bases. The sequence came from a person between 18 and 65 years old who received the Ad26.COV2.S COVID-19 vaccine or a placebo. The sequenced DNA: TGTGCCAGTAGTATAGGGAGGCGAAGGGGTGTAACCTACGAGCAGTACTTC. Translated, it reads CASSIGRRRGVTYEQYF.